The present entry profiles one T cell receptor (beta chain) with its context. There is no known antigen for this receptor. Per-base qualities were not stored, and no clone one base away is much larger. The library was made by the immunoSEQ multiplex PCR assay. The table was pulled from immuneACCESS by TCRdb, which kept in-frame rearrangements only. Such tables lose some clones; where checked, under half of the loss comes from unresolved V genes, and the rest has no known cause. Within this sample are fewer than 200,000 clones, with roughly 93% of them counted one time only. Of the sample, approximately 4% is held by the ten largest clones. Spanning cysteine to phenylalanine, the CDR3 consists of 12 amino acids. Of all the DNA, just the CDR3 is kept, 36 bases in frame from base 1. V drops 5 bases and J drops 5 bases, leaving 9 bases in between. CDR1 is given as MDHEN and CDR2 as SYDVKM, both from the germline V gene.

The data belong to a study of control samples from healthy donors and cancer patients (dated by TCRdb to the early 2020s). The receptor was isolated from a woman aged 55-70 years in good health. The sequence links TRBV28 to TRBJ1-2; the D gene identity is not certain. The material sequenced was blood. The CDR3 reads CASSPGGYGYTF. The nucleotides read TGTGCCAGCAGTCCCGGCGGGTATGGCTACACCTTC.